The entry below describes one TCR beta chain. Its antigen is not identified. The donors were members of the validation cohort, which comprised 120 subjects and was separate from the first cohort of 666 subjects. The sample originates from a study of cytomegalovirus exposure and HLA in healthy donors. Study conclusions and caveats: Some TCR beta chains (approximately 180 of them) were listed as cytomegalovirus-associated. Per published reports, the classifier diagnosed cytomegalovirus status with high specificity and sensitivity.

This table comes from immunoSEQ multiplex PCR, and its TCRdb copy is limited to in-frame clones, with some not included. The top ten hold 1.5% to 2% of the sample, which has some 130,000 clones, about 94% seen once. Germline V gene sequence: CDR1 SQVTM, CDR2 ANQGSEA. CDR3 length equals 17 residues. The V and J ends lost 0 bases and 5 bases, in that order; junction bases with no gene match: 10. The origin of this receptor is a man between 18 and 29 years old in good health and CMV-seropositive. The source material was PBMCs. V is TRBV29-1 and J is TRBJ1-2; 12 bases are shared with TRBD1. The CDR3 nucleotides are TGCAGCGTTGAAGAGAGAGTTAGGGACAGGGGGCTTTATGGCTACACCTTC. As protein: CSVEERVRDRGLYGYTF.